These 9 T cell receptor beta chains were sequenced from one sample in a study of molecular identifiers for immune sequencing clone quantification. TCRdb fed the PCR reads into MiXCR, producing one record per CDR3 protein. The table lists about 300,000 distinct CDR3 sequences, about 22% of them singletons, with over 0.7% in the top ten. The sample consisted of naive CD8+ T cells from blood, with Jurkat cell RNA spiked in. Subset meaning: FACS-sorted CD8+CD4-CCR7+CD45RA+ naive T cells. Every receptor here comes from a human donor in good health. Some libraries in this study had Jurkat cell RNA spiked in.

Details on this clonotype: A read error is possible here, since a much larger clone lies one base away. The V gene is TRBV12-3 or TRBV12-4, the J gene TRBJ1-5; D is unresolved. The CDR3 totals 15 residues. CDR3 protein: CASSLGIWSNQPRHF. The CDR3 bases are TGTGCCAGCAGCCTAGGAATTTGGAGCAATCAGCCCCGGCATTTT.

Many counts were recorded for this clonotype. The rearrangement links TRBV20-1 to TRBJ2-7; 7 positions match TRBD2. V dropped 0 bases and J dropped 2; count of bases not matched to a gene: 10. The germline V gene encodes CDR1 DFQATT and CDR2 SNEGSKA (reference sequence). This CDR3 region has 16 residues. This CDR3 is CSARDEVSGPTYEQYF. CDR3 bases: TGCAGTGCTAGAGATGAGGTTAGCGGGCCGACCTACGAGCAGTACTTC.

This clonotype was seen many times. This chain joins TRBV30 and TRBJ1-1; TRBD1 agrees at 12 bases. The germline V gene encodes CDR1 GTSNPN and CDR2 SVGIG (reference sequence). Trimming removed 3 bases from V and 8 bases from J; junction bases left unmatched: 1. CDR3 length equals 12 residues. CDR3 nucleotide sequence: TGTGCCTGGAGGGGGACAGGGGGCGAAGCTTTCTTT. Residues: CAWRGTGGEAFF.

This clonotype was observed a handful of times. A read error is likely, as this CDR3 ends without the conserved phenylalanine or tryptophan. The chain links TRBV15 to TRBJ1-1; D is uncertain. This CDR3 is built from 15 residues. Germline V CDR1 and CDR2: LNHNV, YYDKDF (reference sequence). V was cut by 4 bases and J by 0 bases, with 12 bases left in between. The CDR3 bases are TGTGCCACCAGCATTTATAACAGAATGAACACTGAAGCTTTCCTT. Protein sequence: CATSIYNRMNTEAFL.

At least ten counts were recorded for this clonotype. This chain connects TRBV29-1 to TRBJ2-2; weak D call: TRBD2 (6 bases). The CDR3 extends over 17 amino acids. Trimming stripped 2 bases from V and 1 base from J, with 17 bases between. The germline CDR1 and CDR2 sequences are SQVTM and ANQGSEA. DNA of the CDR3: TGCAGCGTTGAAAAATCGGAGTCGGGGGAGAACACCGGGGAGCTGTTTTTT. This codes for CSVEKSESGENTGELFF.

Ten or more counts support this clonotype. V is TRBV6-2 or TRBV6-3 and J is TRBJ2-1; D is unclear. Germline assignment: CDR1 MNHEY and CDR2 SVGEGT. The V end lost 4 bases, the J end lost 6 bases, and 7 bases lay between the germline ends. The CDR3 runs 12 residues. The CDR3 loop is CASSWTPNEQFF. The CDR3 DNA is TGTGCCAGCAGTTGGACCCCCAATGAGCAGTTCTTC.

J is TRBJ2-1 and V is TRBV7-9; TRBD1 matches at 12 bases. The CDR3 runs 19 residues. Germline V gene lookup returns CDR1 SEHNR and CDR2 FQNEAQ (reference sequence). V gave up 5 bases and J gave up 2 bases; unmatched junction bases: 13. The DNA for the CDR3 is TGTGCCAGCAGCCCCCGTCGGGACAGGGGGCTAATAACCTACAATGAGCAGTTCTTC. Its protein is CASSPRRDRGLITYNEQFF.

As regards this clonotype: At one end the junction does not follow the germline gene, possibly because of a read error. This chain uses TRBV2 with TRBJ1-2; 7 bases are a match to TRBD1. The CDR3 length is 14 residues. Germline assignment: CDR1 SNHLY and CDR2 FYNNEI. CDR3 sequence reads: CAGSSGQANYGYTF. The CDR3 coding sequence is TGTGCCGGCAGTTCTGGACAGGCTAACTATGGCTACACCTTC.

The V and J genes are TRBV12-3 or TRBV12-4 and TRBJ2-2; D not resolved. Between the trimmed V and J ends, which lost 3 bases and 0 bases, there was a span of 11 bases. CDR3 size: 16 residues. The CDR3 sequence is CASSFWTVPNTGELFF. The CDR3 coding sequence is TGTGCCAGCAGTTTTTGGACCGTGCCGAACACCGGGGAGCTGTTTTTT.